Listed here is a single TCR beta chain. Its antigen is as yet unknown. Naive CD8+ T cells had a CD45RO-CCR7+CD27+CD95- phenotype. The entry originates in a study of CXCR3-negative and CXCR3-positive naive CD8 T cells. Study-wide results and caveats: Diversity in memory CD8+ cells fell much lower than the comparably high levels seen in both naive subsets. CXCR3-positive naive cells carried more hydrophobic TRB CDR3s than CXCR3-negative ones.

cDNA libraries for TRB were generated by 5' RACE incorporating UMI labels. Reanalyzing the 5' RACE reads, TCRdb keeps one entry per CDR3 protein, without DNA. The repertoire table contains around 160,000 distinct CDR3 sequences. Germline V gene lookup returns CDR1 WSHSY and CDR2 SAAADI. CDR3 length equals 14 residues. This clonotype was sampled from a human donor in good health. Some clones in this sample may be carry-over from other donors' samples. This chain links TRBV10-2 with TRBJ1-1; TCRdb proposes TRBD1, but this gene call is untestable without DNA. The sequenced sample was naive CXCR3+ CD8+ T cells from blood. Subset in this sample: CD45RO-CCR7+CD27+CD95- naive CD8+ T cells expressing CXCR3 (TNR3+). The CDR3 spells CASSRDSSLTEAFF.